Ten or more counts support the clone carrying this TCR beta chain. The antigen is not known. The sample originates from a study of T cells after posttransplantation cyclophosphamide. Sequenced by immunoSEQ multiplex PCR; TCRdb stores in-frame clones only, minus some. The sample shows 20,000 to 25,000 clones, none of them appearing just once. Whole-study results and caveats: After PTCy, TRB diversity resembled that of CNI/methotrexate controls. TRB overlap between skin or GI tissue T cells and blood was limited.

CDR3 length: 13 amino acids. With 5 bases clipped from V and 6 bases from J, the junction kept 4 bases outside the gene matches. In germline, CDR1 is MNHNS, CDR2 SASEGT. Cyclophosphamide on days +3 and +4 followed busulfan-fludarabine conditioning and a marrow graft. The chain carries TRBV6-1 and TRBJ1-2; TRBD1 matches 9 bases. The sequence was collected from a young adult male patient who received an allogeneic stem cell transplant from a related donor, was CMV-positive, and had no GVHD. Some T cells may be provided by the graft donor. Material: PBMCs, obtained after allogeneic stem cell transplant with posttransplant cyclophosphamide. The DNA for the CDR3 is TGTGCCAGCAGTATGGACAGGGGCGATGGCTACACCTTC. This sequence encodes CASSMDRGDGYTF.